This T cell receptor (beta chain) was documented in a study of cytomegalovirus exposure and HLA in healthy donors. Background on the study: Around 190 million T cells yielded 117 million unique TCR beta sequences, as an earlier analysis found.

On this clone itself: The antigen remains unidentified.

Study-level findings and limits: CMV serostatus stood as the only immune exposure information on hand.

Germline V gives CDR1 SGHNT, CDR2 YYREEE (reference sequence). There are 15 residues in the CDR3. The J segment lost 3 bases and the V segment lost 4 bases, leaving 2 bases of the junction unmatched. Primers included in the PCR were 60 Vbeta and 13 Jbeta primers. Clones were read by immunoSEQ multiplex PCR, and TCRdb kept only the in-frame ones, dropping some. The repertoire holds 140,000 or so clones, with 70% to 85% as singletons. The TCR was taken from a male donor in good health and CMV-seronegative. The sample was PBMCs. The V gene is TRBV5-4, the J gene TRBJ2-7, with 15 bases fitting TRBD2. The CDR3: CASSGTSGRSYEQYF. The CDR3 DNA is TGTGCCAGCAGCGGGACTAGCGGGAGGAGCTACGAGCAGTACTTC.